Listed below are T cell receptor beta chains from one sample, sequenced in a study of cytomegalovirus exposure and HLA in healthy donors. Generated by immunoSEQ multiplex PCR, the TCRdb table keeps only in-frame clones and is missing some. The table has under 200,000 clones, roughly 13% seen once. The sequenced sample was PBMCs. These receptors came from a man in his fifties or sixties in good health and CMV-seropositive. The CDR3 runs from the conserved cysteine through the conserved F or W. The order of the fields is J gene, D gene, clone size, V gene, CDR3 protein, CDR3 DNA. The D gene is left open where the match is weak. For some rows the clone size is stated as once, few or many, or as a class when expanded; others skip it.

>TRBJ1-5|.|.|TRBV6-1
CASKLGGDSNQPQHF
TGTGCCAGCAAGCTGGGAGGGGATAGCAATCAGCCCCAGCATTTT
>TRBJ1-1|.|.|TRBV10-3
CAISESQGSNTEAFF
TGTGCCATCAGTGAGAGCCAGGGATCGAACACTGAAGCTTTCTTT
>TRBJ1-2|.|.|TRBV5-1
CASSPQDGGDYGYTF
TGCGCCAGCAGCCCCCAGGACGGGGGGGACTATGGCTACACCTTC
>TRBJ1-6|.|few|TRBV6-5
CASSSRVLVSPLHF
TGTGCCAGCAGCTCCAGGGTGCTGGTTTCACCCCTCCACTTT
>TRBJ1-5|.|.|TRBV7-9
CASSQSQGNQPQHF
TGTGCCAGCAGCCAGTCACAGGGAAATCAGCCCCAGCATTTT
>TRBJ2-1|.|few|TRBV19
CASSPTGDSVSSYNEQFF
TGTGCCAGTAGTCCTACAGGGGACTCGGTTAGCTCCTACAATGAGCAGTTCTTC
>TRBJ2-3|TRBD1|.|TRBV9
CASSVGGGQGYTDTQYF
TGTGCCAGCAGCGTAGGAGGGGGACAGGGGTACACAGATACGCAGTATTTT
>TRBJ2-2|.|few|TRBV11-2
CASSPPNTGELFF
TGTGCCAGCAGCCCTCCGAACACCGGGGAGCTGTTTTTT
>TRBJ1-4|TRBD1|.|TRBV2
CASQTGLRNEKLFF
TGTGCCAGCCAGACAGGGCTTCGTAATGAAAAACTGTTTTTT
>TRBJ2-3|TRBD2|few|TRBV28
CASSPRTSGGSTSTDTQYF
TGTGCCAGCAGTCCCAGGACTAGCGGGGGGTCGACTAGCACAGATACGCAGTATTTT
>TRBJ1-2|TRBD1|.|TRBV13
CASSKDGTVSGYTF
TGTGCCAGCAGCAAAGATGGGACAGTAAGTGGCTACACCTTC
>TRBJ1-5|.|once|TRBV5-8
CASSLGLAGVNQPQHF
TGTGCCAGCAGCTTGGGGTTGGCAGGGGTCAATCAGCCCCAGCATTTT
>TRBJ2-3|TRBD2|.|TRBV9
CASSPRSGTSGGGNTQYF
TGTGCCAGCAGCCCGCGCTCTGGGACTAGCGGGGGGGGGAATACGCAGTATTTT
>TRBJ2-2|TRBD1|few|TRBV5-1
CASRRSRDRGNTGELFF
TGCGCCAGCAGACGAAGCCGGGACAGGGGTAACACCGGGGAGCTGTTTTTT
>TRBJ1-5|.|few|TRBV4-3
CASSQETAIQPQHF
TGCGCCAGCAGCCAAGAGACAGCGATTCAGCCCCAGCATTTT
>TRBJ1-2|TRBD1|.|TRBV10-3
CAISEGQDYGYTF
TGTGCCATCAGTGAGGGACAGGACTATGGCTACACCTTC
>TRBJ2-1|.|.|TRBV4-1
CASSQDAGLPNEQFF
TGCGCCAGCAGCCAAGATGCAGGGCTCCCCAATGAGCAGTTCTTC
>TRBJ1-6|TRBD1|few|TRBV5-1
CASSLRQGSYNSPLHF
TGCGCCAGCAGCTTACGACAGGGGTCCTATAATTCACCCCTCCACTTT
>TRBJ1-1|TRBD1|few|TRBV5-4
CASSLKTGEGEAFF
TGTGCCAGCAGCTTGAAGACAGGGGAAGGTGAAGCTTTCTTT
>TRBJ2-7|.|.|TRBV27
CASSLSPRLPYEQYF
TGTGCCAGCAGTTTATCGCCCAGGCTTCCCTACGAGCAGTACTTC
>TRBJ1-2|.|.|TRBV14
CASSPISRSYGYTF
TGTGCCAGCAGTCCGATCTCGCGGTCCTATGGCTACACCTTC
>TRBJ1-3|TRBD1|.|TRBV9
CASSPGGTGLSGNTIYF
TGTGCCAGCAGCCCAGGCGGGACAGGGTTATCTGGAAACACCATATATTTT
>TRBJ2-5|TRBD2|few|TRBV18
CASSPLSGGRGETQYF
TGTGCCAGCTCACCACTAAGCGGGGGAAGGGGAGAGACCCAGTACTTC
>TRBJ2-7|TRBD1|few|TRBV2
CASKRTGFEQYF
TGTGCCAGCAAACGGACAGGGTTCGAGCAGTACTTC
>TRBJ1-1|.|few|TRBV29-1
CSVEGPGVGLGTEAFF
TGCAGCGTTGAAGGCCCGGGGGTAGGGTTGGGCACTGAAGCTTTCTTT
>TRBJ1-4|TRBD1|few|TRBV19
CASSIGDREREKLFF
TGTGCCAGTAGTATAGGGGACAGGGAAAGGGAAAAACTGTTTTTT
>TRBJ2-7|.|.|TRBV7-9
CASSSSGYSYEQYF
TGTGCCAGCAGTTCCAGCGGGTACTCCTACGAGCAGTACTTC
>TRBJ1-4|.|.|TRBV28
CASSSEATNEKLFF
TGTGCCAGCAGCTCAGAGGCAACTAATGAAAAACTGTTTTTT
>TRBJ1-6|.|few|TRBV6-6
CASSYETEASPLHF
TGTGCCAGCAGTTACGAGACTGAGGCTTCACCCCTCCACTTT
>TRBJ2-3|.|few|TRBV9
CASSPDWATDTQYF
TGTGCCAGCAGCCCGGACTGGGCCACAGATACGCAGTATTTT
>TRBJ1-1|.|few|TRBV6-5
CASSYEGGSFF
TGTGCCAGCAGTTACGAAGGCGGGTCTTTCTTT
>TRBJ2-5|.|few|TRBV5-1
CASSLELDQETQYF
TGCGCCAGCAGCTTGGAACTGGACCAAGAGACCCAGTACTTC
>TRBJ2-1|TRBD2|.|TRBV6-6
CASSYSRGGIHEQFF
TGTGCCAGCAGTTACTCACGGGGGGGAATCCATGAGCAGTTCTTC
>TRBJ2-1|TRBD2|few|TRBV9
CASTPGGGGYNEQFF
TGTGCCAGCACGCCTGGCGGGGGAGGTTACAATGAGCAGTTCTTC
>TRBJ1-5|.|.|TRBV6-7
CASSNPPSQPQHF
TGTGCCAGCAGTAATCCCCCCAGTCAGCCCCAGCATTTT
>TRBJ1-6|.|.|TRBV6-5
CASTFSYNSPLHF
TGTGCCAGCACGTTCTCCTATAATTCACCCCTCCACTTT
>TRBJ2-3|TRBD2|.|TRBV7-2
CASSAFSGGTDTQYF
TGTGCCAGCAGCGCGTTCAGCGGGGGCACAGATACGCAGTATTTT
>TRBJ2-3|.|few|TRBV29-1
CSVGEVRADTQYF
TGCAGCGTGGGTGAAGTGAGGGCAGATACGCAGTATTTT
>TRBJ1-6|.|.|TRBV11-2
CASSLMLPGSSYNSPLHF
TGTGCCAGCAGCTTAATGCTTCCGGGGAGCTCCTATAATTCACCCCTCCACTTT
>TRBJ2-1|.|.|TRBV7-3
CASSLILASYNEQFF
TGTGCCAGCAGCTTAATCCTAGCCTCCTACAATGAGCAGTTCTTC
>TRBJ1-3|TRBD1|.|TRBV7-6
CASSPRGRNNSGNTIYF
TGTGCCAGCAGCCCCAGGGGGAGGAACAACTCTGGAAACACCATATATTTT
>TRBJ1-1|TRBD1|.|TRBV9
CASSPNRQGTTEAFF
TGTGCCAGCAGCCCTAACCGACAGGGAACCACTGAAGCTTTCTTT
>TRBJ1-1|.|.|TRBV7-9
CASSLEVTAGGTEAFF
TGTGCCAGCAGCTTAGAGGTAACAGCCGGAGGGACTGAAGCTTTCTTT
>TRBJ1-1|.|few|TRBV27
CASSLSGRGRAFF
TGTGCCAGCAGTTTATCGGGGAGGGGGAGAGCTTTCTTT
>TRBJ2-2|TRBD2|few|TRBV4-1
CASSQDGLAGNTGELFF
TGCGCCAGCAGCCAAGATGGGCTAGCGGGGAACACCGGGGAGCTGTTTTTT
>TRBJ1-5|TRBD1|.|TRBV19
CASSGTGGQPQHF
TGTGCCAGTAGCGGGACAGGGGGTCAGCCCCAGCATTTT
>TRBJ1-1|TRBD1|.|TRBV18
CASSADRGTEAFF
TGTGCCAGCTCAGCGGACAGGGGGACTGAAGCTTTCTTT
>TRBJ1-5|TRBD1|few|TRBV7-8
CASSADREDQPQHF
TGTGCCAGCAGCGCGGACAGGGAGGATCAGCCCCAGCATTTT
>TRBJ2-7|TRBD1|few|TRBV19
CASSRDRWAYEQYF
TGTGCCAGTAGTCGGGACAGGTGGGCTTACGAGCAGTACTTC
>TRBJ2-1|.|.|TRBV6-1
CAHRSQYNEQFF
TGTGCCCATCGGTCACAGTACAATGAGCAGTTCTTC
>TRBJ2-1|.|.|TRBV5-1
CASSLVGSETDEQFF
TGCGCCAGCAGCTTGGTCGGGTCGGAAACCGATGAGCAGTTCTTC
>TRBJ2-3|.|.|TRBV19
CASSMEGRGTDTQYF
TGTGCCAGTAGTATGGAGGGACGGGGCACAGATACGCAGTATTTT
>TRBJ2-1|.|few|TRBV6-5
CASRARVSYNEQFF
TGTGCCAGCAGGGCGCGGGTCTCCTACAATGAGCAGTTCTTC
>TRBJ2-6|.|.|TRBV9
CASSVATGELGANVLTF
TGTGCCAGCAGCGTAGCTACCGGGGAGCTCGGGGCCAACGTCCTGACTTTC
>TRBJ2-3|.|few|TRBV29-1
CSVGSLGAGSTDTQYF
TGCAGCGTTGGGAGTTTAGGGGCAGGGTCCACAGATACGCAGTATTTT
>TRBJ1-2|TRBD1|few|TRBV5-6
CASRRRTGVDGYTF
TGTGCCAGCAGGCGTAGGACAGGGGTAGATGGCTACACCTTC
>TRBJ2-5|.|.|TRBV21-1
CASSKDIGQVSGGAQETQYF
TGTGCCAGCAGCAAAGATATAGGACAGGTAAGTGGTGGGGCCCAAGAGACCCAGTACTTC
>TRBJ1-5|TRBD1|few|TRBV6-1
CASSEIADRGYNQPQHF
TGTGCCAGCAGTGAAATAGCGGACAGGGGTTACAATCAGCCCCAGCATTTT